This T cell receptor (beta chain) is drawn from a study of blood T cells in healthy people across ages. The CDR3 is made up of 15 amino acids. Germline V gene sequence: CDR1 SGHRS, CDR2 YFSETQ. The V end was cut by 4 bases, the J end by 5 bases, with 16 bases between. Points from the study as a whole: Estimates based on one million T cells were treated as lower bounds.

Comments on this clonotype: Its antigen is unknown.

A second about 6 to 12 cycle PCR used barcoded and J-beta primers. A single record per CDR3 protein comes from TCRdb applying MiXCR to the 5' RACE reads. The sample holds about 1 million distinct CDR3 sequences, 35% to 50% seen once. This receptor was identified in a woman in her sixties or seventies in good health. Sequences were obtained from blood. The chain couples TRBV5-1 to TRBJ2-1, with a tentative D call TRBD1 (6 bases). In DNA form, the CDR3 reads TGCGCCAGCAGCCGTACAGGGCAATTTAACAATGAGCAGTTCTTC. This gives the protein CASSRTGQFNNEQFF.